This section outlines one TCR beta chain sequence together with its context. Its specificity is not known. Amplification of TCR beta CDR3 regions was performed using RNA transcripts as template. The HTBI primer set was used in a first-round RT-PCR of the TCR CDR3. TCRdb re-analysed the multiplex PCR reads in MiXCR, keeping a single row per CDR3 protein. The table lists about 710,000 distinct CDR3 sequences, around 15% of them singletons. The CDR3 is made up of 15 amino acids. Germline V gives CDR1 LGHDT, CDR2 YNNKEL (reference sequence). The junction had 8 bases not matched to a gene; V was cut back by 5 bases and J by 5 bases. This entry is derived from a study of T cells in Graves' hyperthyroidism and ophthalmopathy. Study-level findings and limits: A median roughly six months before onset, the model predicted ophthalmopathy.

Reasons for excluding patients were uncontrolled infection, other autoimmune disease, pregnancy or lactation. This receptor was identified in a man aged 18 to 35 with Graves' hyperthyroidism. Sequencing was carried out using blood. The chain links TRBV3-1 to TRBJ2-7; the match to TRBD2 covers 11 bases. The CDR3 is CASSSLAGAINEQYF. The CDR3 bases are TGTGCCAGCAGCTCACTAGCGGGAGCGATCAACGAGCAGTACTTC.